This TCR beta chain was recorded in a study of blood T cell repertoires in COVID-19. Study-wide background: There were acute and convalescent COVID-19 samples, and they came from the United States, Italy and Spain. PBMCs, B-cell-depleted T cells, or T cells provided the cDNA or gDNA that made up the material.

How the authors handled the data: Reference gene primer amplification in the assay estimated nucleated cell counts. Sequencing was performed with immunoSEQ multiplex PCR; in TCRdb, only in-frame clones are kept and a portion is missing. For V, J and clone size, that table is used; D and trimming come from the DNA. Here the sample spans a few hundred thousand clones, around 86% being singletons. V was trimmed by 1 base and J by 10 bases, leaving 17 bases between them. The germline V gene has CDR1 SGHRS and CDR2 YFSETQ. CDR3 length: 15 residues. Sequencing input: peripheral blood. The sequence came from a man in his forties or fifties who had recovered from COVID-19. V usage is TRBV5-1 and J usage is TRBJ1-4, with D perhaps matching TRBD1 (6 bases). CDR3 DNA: TGCGCCAGCAGCTTGATGGCAGGGGAATCCGGAAAACTGTTTTTT. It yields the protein CASSLMAGESGKLFF.